This TCR beta chain is from a study of tumor-infiltrating lymphocytes in primary liver carcinoma. The overall study: Donors had hepatocellular carcinoma or combined HCC and intrahepatic cholangiocarcinoma. All lesions had stage T1-T3 N0M0 and 4.2 to 10 cm widths.

TCR beta cDNA was made from roughly 500 ng total RNA with a constant-region primer. Library construction for TCR beta comprised three nested multiplex PCR rounds performed with slightly modified ARM-PCR. The first two PCR rounds used TRBV1-TRBV30 forward primers with a C-beta reverse primer, 9 to 11 cycles each. Each CDR3 protein gets one entry after TCRdb re-called the multiplex PCR reads with MiXCR. The sample contains fewer than 90,000 distinct CDR3 sequences, approximately 72% of which appear only once. A remark on this clonotype: The junction does not match germline at one end; this may be a read error.

Co-extracted RNA and DNA came from 20-30 mg of unsorted bulk tissue. CDR3 length: 14 residues. The receptor was derived from a man aged 40-50 years with primary liver carcinoma and hepatitis B virus infection. The chain recombines TRBV12-3 or TRBV12-4 with TRBJ2-7; 7 bases are a match to TRBD2. Material: liver tumor tissue from sampling region 1. Subset: tumor region T1, superior pole. CDR3: CACSLLAGVYEQYF. The CDR3 DNA follows: TGTGCCTGCAGTCTCTTAGCGGGTGTCTACGAGCAATACTTC.